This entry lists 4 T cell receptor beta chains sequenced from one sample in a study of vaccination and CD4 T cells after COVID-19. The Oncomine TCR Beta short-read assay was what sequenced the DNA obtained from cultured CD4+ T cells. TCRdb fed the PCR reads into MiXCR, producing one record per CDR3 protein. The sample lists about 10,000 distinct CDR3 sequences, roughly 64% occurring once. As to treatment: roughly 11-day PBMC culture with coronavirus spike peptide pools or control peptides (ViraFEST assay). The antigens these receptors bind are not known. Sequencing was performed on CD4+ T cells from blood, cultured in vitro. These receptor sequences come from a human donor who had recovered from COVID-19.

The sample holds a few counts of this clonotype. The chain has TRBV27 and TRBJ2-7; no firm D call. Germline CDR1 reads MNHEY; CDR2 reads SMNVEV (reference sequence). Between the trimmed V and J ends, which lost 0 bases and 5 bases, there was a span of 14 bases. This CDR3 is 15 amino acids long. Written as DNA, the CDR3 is TGTGCCAGCAGTTTATCAACACAGACGTTCCACGAGCAGTACTTC. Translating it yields CASSLSTQTFHEQYF.

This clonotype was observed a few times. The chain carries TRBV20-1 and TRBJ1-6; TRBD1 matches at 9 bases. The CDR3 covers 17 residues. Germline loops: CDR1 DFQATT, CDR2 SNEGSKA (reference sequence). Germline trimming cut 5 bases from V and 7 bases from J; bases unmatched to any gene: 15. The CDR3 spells CSARSHRDRDWNSPLHF. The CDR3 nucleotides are TGCAGTGCTCGCTCTCACCGGGACAGGGATTGGAATTCACCCCTCCACTTT.

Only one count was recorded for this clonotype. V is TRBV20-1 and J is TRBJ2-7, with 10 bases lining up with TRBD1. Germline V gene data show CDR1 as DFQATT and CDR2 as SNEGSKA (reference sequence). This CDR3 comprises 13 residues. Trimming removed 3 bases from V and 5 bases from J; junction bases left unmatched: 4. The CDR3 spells CSASLTGGNEQYF. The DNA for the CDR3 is TGCAGTGCTAGCCTGACAGGGGGCAACGAGCAGTACTTC.

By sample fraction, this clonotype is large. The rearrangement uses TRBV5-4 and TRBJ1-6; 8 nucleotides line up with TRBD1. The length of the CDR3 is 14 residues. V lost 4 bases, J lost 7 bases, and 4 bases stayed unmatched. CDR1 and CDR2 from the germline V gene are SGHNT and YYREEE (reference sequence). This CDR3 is CASSPGQGNSPLHF. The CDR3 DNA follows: TGTGCCAGCAGCCCAGGACAGGGAAATTCACCCCTCCACTTT.